What follows are 24 T cell receptor beta chains derived from one specimen sequenced in a study of metastatic and nonmetastatic thyroid tumors. TCRdb re-analyzed the PCR reads using MiXCR. The data show some 25,000 clones, around 20% seen once. Every patient underwent thyroid surgery untreated. Sample: blood. The receptor set was obtained from a male donor with papillary thyroid cancer or a benign thyroid nodule (not recorded which). Some clones in this sample may be carry-over from other donors' samples.

A note on this clone: Just one base apart from a much larger clone, this may be a read error. The DNA for the CDR3 is TGCGCCAGCAGCCTCTGGGGGTTGCAGAACACTGAAGCTTTCTTT. Translation gives CASSLWGLQNTEAFF. This chain links TRBV5-1 with TRBJ1-1; TRBD1 is a possible D gene (5 bases). Per germline, CDR1 SGHRS and CDR2 YFSETQ. CDR3 length equals 15 residues. Trimming stripped 4 bases from V and 1 base from J, with 14 bases between.

This clone came up many times. The CDR3 is CASSGSWTPSYGYTF. CDR3 DNA sequence: TGTGCCAGCAGTGGGTCATGGACGCCTAGTTATGGCTACACCTTC. The V gene is TRBV6-1, the J gene TRBJ1-2; D not certain. Per the germline V gene, CDR1 is MNHNS and CDR2 is SASEGT. V was cut by 4 bases and J by 5 bases, with 17 bases left in between. The CDR3 loop spans 15 amino acids.

This clone is medium-sized by share. This chain connects TRBV12-3 or TRBV12-4 to TRBJ2-7, with a possible D match to TRBD1 (5 bases). The CDR3 extends over 14 amino acids. V lost 6 bases, J lost 2 bases, and 14 bases lay in between. CDR3: CASSPSQGPYEQYF. The CDR3, as DNA: TGTGCCAGCAGCCCAAGTCAGGGCCCCTACGAGCAGTACTTC.

As regards this clone: One base away lies a much larger clone, so this may be a sequencing read error. The rearrangement uses TRBV12-3 or TRBV12-4 and TRBJ2-1; 8 nucleotides match TRBD2. The CDR3 spans 15 residues. The DNA of the CDR3 is TGTGCCAGCAGTTTTGGTAGCGGGGTCTACAATGAGCATTTCTTC. Protein product: CASSFGSGVYNEHFF.

This clone was seen at least ten times. This sequence joins TRBV19 and TRBJ1-2; D is unresolved. CDR3 size: 13 residues. The V and J ends lost 6 bases and 2 bases respectively, with 10 bases between them. Per the germline V gene, CDR1 is LNHDA and CDR2 is SQIVND (reference sequence). CDR3 amino acids: CASSRSGNYGYTF. CDR3 DNA sequence: TGTGCCAGTAGCCGGAGTGGGAACTATGGCTACACCTTC.

In the case of this clone: No DNA is shown, since the ends of the CDR3 on it are uncertain; the CDR3 is the one TCRdb lists. The chain uses TRBV7-8 and TRBJ2-2; TRBD2 is taken as the D call from the table, unchecked against the DNA. Germline lookup yields CDR1 SGHVS and CDR2 FQNEAQ. The CDR3 length equals 16 residues, ends included. The CDR3 spells CASGVAAGFGNGDLFF.

This clone showed up many times. The rearrangement links TRBV29-1 to TRBJ1-1; D not certain. The V end was cut by 2 bases, the J end by 1 base, with 5 bases between. Germline-derived CDR1 and CDR2 are SQVTM and ANQGSEA. CDR3 length: 12 amino acids. CDR3 DNA: TGCAGCGTTGAAACGGGGAACACTGAAGCTTTCTTT. Translated, it gives CSVETGNTEAFF.

The chain employs TRBV18 and TRBJ2-5; D not certain. This CDR3 contains 16 residues. V lost 0 bases, J lost 2 bases, and 13 bases lay in between. Looked up from germline, CDR1 is KGHSH and CDR2 is LQKENI. CDR3 DNA: TGTGCCAGCTCACCACCAGTCTTGAGACTGCAAGAGACCCAGTACTTC. Translating gives CASSPPVLRLQETQYF. Using reference TRBV18 and TRBJ2-5 for the parts outside the CDR3, the full variable domain is NAGVMQNPRHLVRRRGQEARLRCSPMKGHSHVYWYRQLPEEGLKFMVYLQKENIIDESGMPKERFSAEFPKEGPSILRIQQVVRGDSAAYFCASSPPVLRLQETQYFGPGTRLLVL.

J is TRBJ2-7 and V is TRBV28, with D unclear. The ends were cut back, 4 bases at V and 2 bases at J, with 15 bases in the middle. Germline CDR1 MDHEN, CDR2 SYDVKM. This CDR3 comprises 15 residues. The CDR3: CASSSDLFPAYEQYF. For the CDR3, the DNA is TGTGCCAGCAGTTCAGACCTCTTCCCCGCCTACGAGCAGTACTTC.

This clone was observed many times. This chain links TRBV3-1 with TRBJ2-7; 12 bases align to TRBD2. The CDR3 totals 18 residues. V gave up 1 base and J gave up 4 bases; unmatched junction bases: 11. Germline CDR1 LGHDT, CDR2 YNNKEL (reference sequence). This chain's CDR3 is CASSQARLAGAQGYEQYF. The DNA of the CDR3 is TGTGCCAGCAGCCAAGCGAGACTAGCGGGAGCTCAAGGATACGAGCAGTACTTC.

The V and J genes are TRBV30 and TRBJ1-1, with TRBD1 identical over 10 bases. The germline gives CDR1 GTSNPN, CDR2 SVGIG (reference sequence). The CDR3 extends over 14 amino acids. Germline trimming cut 5 bases from V and 4 bases from J; bases unmatched to any gene: 7. The CDR3 region is CAWDRDRGVTEAFF. In nucleotides, the CDR3 is TGTGCCTGGGACAGGGACAGGGGCGTCACTGAAGCTTTCTTT. Together with reference TRBV30 and TRBJ1-1, the CDR3 gives the full variable domain: SQTIHQWPATLVQPVGSPLSLECTVEGTSNPNLYWYRQAAGRGLQLLFYSVGIGQISSEVPQNLSASRPQDRQFILSSKKLLLSDSGFYLCAWDRDRGVTEAFFGQGTRLTVV.

The chain uses TRBV28 and TRBJ2-2; D may be TRBD2 (5 bases). This CDR3 contains 15 residues. The germline gives CDR1 MDHEN, CDR2 SYDVKM. The V and J ends lost 0 bases and 6 bases respectively, with 11 bases between them. CDR3 region: CASSLWNSVAGELFF. As DNA, the CDR3 is TGTGCCAGCAGTTTATGGAATAGCGTAGCCGGGGAGCTGTTTTTT.

This clone came up many times. The chain employs TRBV7-6 and TRBJ2-2; TRBD1 agrees at 7 bases. CDR3 length: 15 amino acids. The V segment lost 6 bases and the J segment 0 bases; nucleotides outside the gene matches: 4. The germline V gene encodes CDR1 SGHVS and CDR2 FNYEAQ. CDR3 sequence: CASRRTGPNTGELFF. In nucleotides, the CDR3 is TGTGCCAGCAGAAGGACAGGACCGAACACCGGGGAGCTGTTTTTT.

This clone is labeled medium-sized. V gene TRBV5-1 combines with J gene TRBJ2-7; no clear D. There are 14 residues in the CDR3. V was trimmed by 4 bases and J by 5 bases, leaving 16 bases between them. CDR1 SGHRS and CDR2 YFSETQ come from the germline V gene. CDR3 in amino acids: CASSPAVPTHEQYF. CDR3 nucleotides: TGCGCCAGCAGCCCGGCGGTCCCAACACACGAGCAGTACTTC.

There are many counts of this clone. This chain links TRBV11-2 with TRBJ2-2; no firm D call. Germline CDR1 is SGHAT and CDR2 is FQNNGV. V lost 0 bases and J 9 bases, leaving 14 bases between the germline ends. This CDR3 has 15 amino acids. The CDR3 here is CASSLDDRPYRELFF. CDR3 nucleotides: TGTGCCAGCAGCTTAGACGACCGTCCCTATAGGGAGCTGTTTTTT.

J is TRBJ1-3 and V is TRBV11-2; maybe TRBD1 (5 bases). This CDR3 region has 17 residues. Trimming pared 5 bases from V and 0 bases from J, leaving 17 bases between. Germline values: CDR1 SGHAT, CDR2 FQNNGV. CDR3 sequence: CASSPSPLGASGNTIYF. The DNA for the CDR3 is TGTGCCAGCAGCCCATCCCCTCTTGGGGCCTCTGGAAACACCATATATTTT.

This clone has more than one count but fewer than ten. This chain links TRBV19 with TRBJ2-1; D might be TRBD2 (5 bases). The V and J ends lost 8 bases and 6 bases respectively, with 14 bases between them. Per germline, CDR1 LNHDA and CDR2 SQIVND (reference sequence). This CDR3 contains 13 residues. The CDR3 sequence is CASSHRGGNEQFF. The CDR3 DNA follows: TGTGCCAGTTCCCACCGAGGAGGCAATGAGCAGTTCTTC.

The chain uses TRBV11-2 and TRBJ1-3; 7 bases fit TRBD1. Unmatched junction bases numbered 16, after V lost 5 bases and J lost 3 bases. This CDR3 is 18 amino acids long. Germline V CDR1 and CDR2: SGHAT, FQNNGV. Here the CDR3 DNA reads TGTGCCAGCAGCCACGTCCGGGGACAGCGGGGCTTTGGAAACACCATATATTTT. Amino acids: CASSHVRGQRGFGNTIYF.

The chain is built from TRBV12-3 or TRBV12-4 and TRBJ2-3, with 7 nucleotides matching TRBD2. J gave up 2 bases and V 3 bases, and 5 bases lay outside the gene matches. The CDR3 loop spans 15 amino acids. Here the CDR3 reads CASSLQGLPTDTQYF. As DNA, the CDR3 is TGTGCCAGCAGTTTGCAGGGACTACCCACAGATACGCAGTATTTT.

This clone was detected only a few times. At one of its ends the junction is not consistent with the germline gene, which may arise from a read error. This chain joins TRBV2 and TRBJ1-1; D gene uncertain. CDR1 SNHLY and CDR2 FYNNEI come from the germline V gene. This CDR3 is built from 15 residues. The CDR3 nucleotides read TGTGCCGGCAGCGACCCCCTTCTTGGGAGCACTGAAGCTTTCTTT. Protein: CAGSDPLLGSTEAFF.

This chain uses TRBV2 with TRBJ2-3, with TRBD2 matching 8 bases. Germline V gives CDR1 SNHLY, CDR2 FYNNEI. The trim removed 7 bases at V and 4 bases at J, leaving 10 bases unmatched. CDR3 length: 15 amino acids. The CDR3 coding sequence is TGTGCCAGCAAGAGGGTAGCGGGGTGGGCAGATACGCAGTATTTT. It encodes CASKRVAGWADTQYF.

This clone was counted a few times. V and J are TRBV6-1 and TRBJ1-5; 10 bases agree with TRBD1. The V gene end was trimmed by 6 bases and the J gene end by 6 bases; junction bases not matched to a gene: 8. The germline CDR1 and CDR2 sequences are MNHNS and SASEGT. CDR3 length equals 15 residues. CDR3 residues: CASSPGQGGGQPQHF. The CDR3 nucleotides are TGTGCCAGCAGCCCCGGACAGGGGGGAGGTCAGCCCCAGCATTTT.

By share of the sample, this clone is medium-sized. V usage is TRBV2 and J usage is TRBJ2-3, with TRBD2 as a possible D gene (6 bases). Trimming took 6 bases from V and 1 from J, leaving 14 bases between them. This CDR3 has 15 amino acids. Germline CDR1 is SNHLY and CDR2 is FYNNEI. Written as DNA, the CDR3 is TGTGCCAGCAGGCAAGAAGGCGGGGGCACAGATACGCAGTATTTT. It is translated as CASRQEGGGTDTQYF.

By its share, this clone is medium-sized. The gene calls are TRBV12-3 or TRBV12-4 and TRBJ2-3, with 9 bases fitting TRBD1. The CDR3 covers 16 residues. The junction had 10 bases not matched to a gene; V was cut back by 5 bases and J by 4 bases. The CDR3 spells CASSPTGQGISDTQYF. DNA for the CDR3: TGTGCCAGCAGTCCCACTGGACAGGGGATCTCAGATACGCAGTATTTT.